A single T cell receptor beta chain is shown here with its context. The sample comes from a study of control samples from healthy donors and cancer patients. Some clones are missing from TCRdb's copy, which holds only in-frame ones; the method was immunoSEQ multiplex PCR. The sample gives roughly 20,000 clones, around 80% of which show up once; less than 30% is in the top ten. Per germline, CDR1 SQVTM and CDR2 ANQGSEA. CDR3 size: 13 residues. Deletions cut 1 base from V and 3 bases from J, with 9 bases between. The material sequenced was PBMCs. The genes are TRBV29-1 and TRBJ1-2; possible D gene TRBD1, 5 bases. This TCR was sampled from a man aged 55 to 70 with colorectal cancer. The CDR3 region is CSVEVGVDYGYTF. CDR3 nucleotides: TGCAGCGTTGAAGTGGGGGTGGACTATGGCTACACCTTC.